The clone carrying this T cell receptor (beta chain) was detected once. Trimming stripped 1 base from V and 4 bases from J, with 15 bases between. CDR1 and CDR2 from the germline V gene are MNHEY and SMNVEV (reference sequence). The CDR3 extends over 16 amino acids. Original processing notes: Amplified reference gene primers provided the basis for estimating nucleated cell counts. Only in-frame clones appear in the TCRdb table, and some are missing; sequencing was by immunoSEQ multiplex PCR. The V and J calls and the clone size are those of that table, but D and trimming were determined from the DNA. The repertoire includes roughly 77,000 clones, 80% to 90% of them detected once, and approximately 6.7% sits in the top ten. This record comes from a study of blood T cell repertoires in COVID-19.

The source is an elderly woman with active COVID-19. The sequenced sample consisted of peripheral blood. The J gene is TRBJ2-3, the V gene TRBV27; possibly TRBD1 for D (5 bases). CDR3 in DNA: TGTGCCAGCAGTTTATTCGCAAGGGGCCGGGCAGATACGCAGTATTTT. Translation: CASSLFARGRADTQYF.